Described below is a single T cell receptor beta chain sequence and its context. This record comes from a study of monozygotic twins with inflammatory bowel disease. Germline assignment: CDR1 SEHNR and CDR2 FQNEAQ (reference sequence). The CDR3 runs to 17 residues. Staff drew an approximately 2.5 ml blood sample from each donor. TCRdb reprocessed the 5' RACE reads, with one entry per CDR3 protein and no DNA. This sample's table has 420,000 or so distinct CDR3 sequences. This TCR derives from a human donor with ulcerative colitis or Crohn's disease, or a healthy co-twin of an affected twin (not recorded which). Sequencing used blood. The chain couples TRBV7-9 to TRBJ2-1; the TCRdb D gene call, TRBD2, has no DNA to confirm it. The CDR3: CASSSAARLAGYNEQFF.